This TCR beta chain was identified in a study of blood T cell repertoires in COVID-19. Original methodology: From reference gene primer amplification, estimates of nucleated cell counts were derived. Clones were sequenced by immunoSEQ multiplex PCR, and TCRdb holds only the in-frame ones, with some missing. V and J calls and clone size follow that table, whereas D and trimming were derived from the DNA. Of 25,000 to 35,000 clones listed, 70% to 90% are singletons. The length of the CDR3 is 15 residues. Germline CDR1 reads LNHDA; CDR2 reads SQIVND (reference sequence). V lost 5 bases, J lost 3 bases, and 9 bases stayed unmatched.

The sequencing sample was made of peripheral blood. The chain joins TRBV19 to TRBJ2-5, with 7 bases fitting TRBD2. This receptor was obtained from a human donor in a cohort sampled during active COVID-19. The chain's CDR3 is CASSPPGLPKETQYF. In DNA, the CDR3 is TGTGCCAGTAGTCCACCGGGACTACCTAAAGAGACCCAGTACTTC.